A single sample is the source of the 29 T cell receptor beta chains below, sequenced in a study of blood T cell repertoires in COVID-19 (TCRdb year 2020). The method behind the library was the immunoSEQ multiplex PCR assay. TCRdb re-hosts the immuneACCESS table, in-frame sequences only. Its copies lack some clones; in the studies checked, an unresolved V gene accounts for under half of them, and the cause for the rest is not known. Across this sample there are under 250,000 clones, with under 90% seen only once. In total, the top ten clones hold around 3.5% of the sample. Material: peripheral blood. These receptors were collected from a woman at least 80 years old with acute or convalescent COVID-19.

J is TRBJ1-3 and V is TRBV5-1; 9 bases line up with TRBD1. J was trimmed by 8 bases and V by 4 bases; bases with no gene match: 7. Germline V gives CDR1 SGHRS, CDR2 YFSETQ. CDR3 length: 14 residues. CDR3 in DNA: TGCGCCAGCAGCGAAGGACAGGGGTTAGACACCATATATTTT. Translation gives CASSEGQGLDTIYF.

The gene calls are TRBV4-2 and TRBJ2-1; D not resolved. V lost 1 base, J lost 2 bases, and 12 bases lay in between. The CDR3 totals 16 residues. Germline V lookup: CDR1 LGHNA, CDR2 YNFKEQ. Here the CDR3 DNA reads TGTGCCAGCAGCCAAGCATTCGCCGAGACCTACAATGAGCAGTTCTTC. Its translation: CASSQAFAETYNEQFF.

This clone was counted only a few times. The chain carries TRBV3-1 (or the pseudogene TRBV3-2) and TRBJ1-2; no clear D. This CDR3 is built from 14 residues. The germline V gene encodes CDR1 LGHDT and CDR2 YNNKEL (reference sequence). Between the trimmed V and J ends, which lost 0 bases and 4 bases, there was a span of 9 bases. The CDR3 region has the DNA TGTGCCAGCAGCCAAGATGTGGGAGCCTATGGCTACACCTTC. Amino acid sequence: CASSQDVGAYGYTF.

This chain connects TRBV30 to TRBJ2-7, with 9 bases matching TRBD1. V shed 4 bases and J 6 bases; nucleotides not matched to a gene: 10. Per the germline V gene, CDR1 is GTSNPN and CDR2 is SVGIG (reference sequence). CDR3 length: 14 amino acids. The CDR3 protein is CAWKVGTGRAEQYF. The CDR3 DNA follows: TGTGCCTGGAAGGTCGGGACAGGGAGGGCCGAGCAGTACTTC.

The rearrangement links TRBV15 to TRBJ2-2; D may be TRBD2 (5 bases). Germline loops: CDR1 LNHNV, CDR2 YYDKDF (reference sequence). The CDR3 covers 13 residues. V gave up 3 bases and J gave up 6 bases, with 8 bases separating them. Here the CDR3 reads CATSSTRAGELFF. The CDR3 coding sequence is TGTGCCACCAGCAGTACGAGGGCCGGGGAGCTGTTTTTT.

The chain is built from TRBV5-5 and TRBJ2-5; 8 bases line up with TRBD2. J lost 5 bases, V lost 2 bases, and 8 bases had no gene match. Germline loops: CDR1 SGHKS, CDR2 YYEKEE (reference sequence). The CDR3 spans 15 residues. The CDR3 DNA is TGTGCCAGCAGCTTCCCGGGTCGCGGGGGGGAGACCCAGTACTTC. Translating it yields CASSFPGRGGETQYF.

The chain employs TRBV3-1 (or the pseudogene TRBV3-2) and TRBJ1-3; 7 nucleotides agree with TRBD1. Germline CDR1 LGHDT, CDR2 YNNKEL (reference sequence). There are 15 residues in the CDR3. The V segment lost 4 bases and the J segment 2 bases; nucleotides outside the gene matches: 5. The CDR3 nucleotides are TGTGCCAGCAGCCTCCTCAGGGGGACTGGAAACACCATATATTTT. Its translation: CASSLLRGTGNTIYF.

In DNA, the CDR3 is TGTGCCAGCAGCTCGACTAGCGGGGGATACAATGAGCAGTTCTTC. This translates into CASSSTSGGYNEQFF. The rearrangement joins TRBV7-6 to TRBJ2-1; 12 positions match TRBD2. V lost 4 bases to trimming and J lost 4 bases; unmatched junction nucleotides: 2. CDR3 size: 15 residues. Germline-derived CDR1 and CDR2 are SGHVS and FNYEAQ.

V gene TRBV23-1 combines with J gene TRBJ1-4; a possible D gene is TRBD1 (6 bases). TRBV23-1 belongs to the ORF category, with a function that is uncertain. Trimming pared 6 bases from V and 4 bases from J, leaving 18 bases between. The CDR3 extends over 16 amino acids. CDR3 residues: CASSRILQGGNEKLFF. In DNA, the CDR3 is TGCGCCAGCAGCCGTATATTACAGGGTGGTAATGAAAAACTGTTTTTT.

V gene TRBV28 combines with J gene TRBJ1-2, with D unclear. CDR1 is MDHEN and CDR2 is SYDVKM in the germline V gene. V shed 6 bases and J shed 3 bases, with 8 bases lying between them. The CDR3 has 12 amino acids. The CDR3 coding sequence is TGTGCCAGCAGAGCCGTTTACTATGGCTACACCTTC. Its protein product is CASRAVYYGYTF.

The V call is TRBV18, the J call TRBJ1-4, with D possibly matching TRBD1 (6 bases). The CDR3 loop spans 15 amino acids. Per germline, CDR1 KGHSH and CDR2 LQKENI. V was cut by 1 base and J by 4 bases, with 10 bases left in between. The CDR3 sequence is CASSPRQERNEKLFF. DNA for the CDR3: TGTGCCAGCTCACCACGACAGGAACGTAATGAAAAACTGTTTTTT.

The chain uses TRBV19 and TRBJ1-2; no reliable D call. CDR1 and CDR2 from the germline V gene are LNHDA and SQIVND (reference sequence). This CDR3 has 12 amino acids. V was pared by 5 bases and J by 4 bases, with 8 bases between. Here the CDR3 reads CASSEGRYGYTF. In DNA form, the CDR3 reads TGTGCCAGTAGTGAGGGTCGCTATGGCTACACCTTC.

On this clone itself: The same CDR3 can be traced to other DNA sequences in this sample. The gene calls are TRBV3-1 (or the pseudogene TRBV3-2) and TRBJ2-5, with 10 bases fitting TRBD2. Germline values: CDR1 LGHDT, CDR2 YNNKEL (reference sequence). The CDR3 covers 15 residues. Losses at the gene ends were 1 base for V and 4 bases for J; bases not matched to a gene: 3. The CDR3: CASSQALAGGETQYF. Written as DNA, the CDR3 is TGTGCCAGCAGCCAAGCTTTAGCGGGGGGAGAGACCCAGTACTTC.

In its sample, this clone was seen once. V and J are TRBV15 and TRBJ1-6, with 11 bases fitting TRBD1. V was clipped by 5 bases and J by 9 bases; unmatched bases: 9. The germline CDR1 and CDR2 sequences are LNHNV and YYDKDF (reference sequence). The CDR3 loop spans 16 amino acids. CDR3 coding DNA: TGTGCCACCAGCGGGAGGACAGGGGGCGCCGGTTCACCCCTCCACTTT. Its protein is CATSGRTGGAGSPLHF.

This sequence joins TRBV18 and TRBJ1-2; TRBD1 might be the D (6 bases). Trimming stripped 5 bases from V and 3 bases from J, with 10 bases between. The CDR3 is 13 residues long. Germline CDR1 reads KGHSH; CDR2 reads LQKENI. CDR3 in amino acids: CASSLGGDYGYTF. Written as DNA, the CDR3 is TGTGCCAGCTCATTAGGGGGAGACTATGGCTACACCTTC.

The CDR3 loop reads CASSVKGLGTGSRGYTF. The CDR3 nucleotides are TGTGCCAGCAGCGTCAAGGGGCTGGGGACTGGTTCGAGGGGCTACACCTTC. The V call is TRBV9, the J call TRBJ1-2; possibly TRBD1 for D (5 bases). The CDR3 has 17 residues. Germline V lookup: CDR1 SGDLS, CDR2 YYNGEE. V was trimmed by 2 bases and J by 8 bases, leaving 25 bases between them.

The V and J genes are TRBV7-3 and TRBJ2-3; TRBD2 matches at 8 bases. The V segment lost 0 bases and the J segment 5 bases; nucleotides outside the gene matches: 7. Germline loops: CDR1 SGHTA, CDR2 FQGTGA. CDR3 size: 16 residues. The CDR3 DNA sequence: TGTGCCAGCAGCTTAACGAGGCGGGGGGCGGGAGATACGCAGTATTTT. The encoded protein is CASSLTRRGAGDTQYF.

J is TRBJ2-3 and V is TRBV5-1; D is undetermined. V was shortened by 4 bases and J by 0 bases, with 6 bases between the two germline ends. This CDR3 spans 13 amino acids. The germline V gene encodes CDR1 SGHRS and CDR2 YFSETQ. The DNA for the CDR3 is TGCGCCAGCAGCGTCACTAGCACAGATACGCAGTATTTT. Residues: CASSVTSTDTQYF.

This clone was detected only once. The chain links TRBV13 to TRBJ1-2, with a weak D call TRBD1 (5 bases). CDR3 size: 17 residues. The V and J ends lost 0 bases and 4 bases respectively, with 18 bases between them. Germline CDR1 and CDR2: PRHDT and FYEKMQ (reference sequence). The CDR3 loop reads CASSLGRKGMWSYGYTF. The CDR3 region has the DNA TGTGCCAGCAGCTTAGGCCGGAAGGGGATGTGGAGCTATGGCTACACCTTC.

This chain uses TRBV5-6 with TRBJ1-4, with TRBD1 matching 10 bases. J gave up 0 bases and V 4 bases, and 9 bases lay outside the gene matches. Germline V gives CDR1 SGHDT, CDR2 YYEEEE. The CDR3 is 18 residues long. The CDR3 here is CASSDWTGGYATNEKLFF. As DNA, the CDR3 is TGTGCCAGCAGCGATTGGACAGGGGGATATGCAACTAATGAAAAACTGTTTTTT.

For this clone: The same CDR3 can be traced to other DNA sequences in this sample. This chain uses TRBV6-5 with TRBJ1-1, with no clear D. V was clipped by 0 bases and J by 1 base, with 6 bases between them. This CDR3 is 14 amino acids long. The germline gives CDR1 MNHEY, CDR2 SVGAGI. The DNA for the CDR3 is TGTGCCAGCAGTTACTCTCAGGAGAACACTGAAGCTTTCTTT. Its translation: CASSYSQENTEAFF.

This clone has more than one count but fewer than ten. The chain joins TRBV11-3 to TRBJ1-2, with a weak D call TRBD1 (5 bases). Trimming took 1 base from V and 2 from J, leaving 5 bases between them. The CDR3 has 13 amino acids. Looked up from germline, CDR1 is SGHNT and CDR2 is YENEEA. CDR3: CASSLAGNYGYTF. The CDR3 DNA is TGTGCCAGCAGCTTAGCAGGGAACTATGGCTACACCTTC.

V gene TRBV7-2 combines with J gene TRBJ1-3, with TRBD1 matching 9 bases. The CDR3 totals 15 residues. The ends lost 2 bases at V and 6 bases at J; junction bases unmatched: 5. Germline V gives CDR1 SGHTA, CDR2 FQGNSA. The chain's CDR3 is CASSLLGQGQNTIYF. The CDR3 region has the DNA TGTGCCAGCAGCTTACTGGGACAGGGTCAAAACACCATATATTTT.

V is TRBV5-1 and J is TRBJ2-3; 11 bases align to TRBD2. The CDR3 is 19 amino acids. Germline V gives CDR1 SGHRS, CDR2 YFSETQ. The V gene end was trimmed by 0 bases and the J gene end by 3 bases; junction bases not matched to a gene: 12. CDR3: CASSLDLTLSGGATDTQYF. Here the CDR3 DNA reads TGCGCCAGCAGCTTGGACCTCACTCTTAGCGGGGGGGCAACAGATACGCAGTATTTT.

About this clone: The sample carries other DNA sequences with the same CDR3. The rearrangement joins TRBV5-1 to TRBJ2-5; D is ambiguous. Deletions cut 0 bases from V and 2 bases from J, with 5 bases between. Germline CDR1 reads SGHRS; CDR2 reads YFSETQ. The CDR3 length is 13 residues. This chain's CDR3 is CASSLAFQETQYF. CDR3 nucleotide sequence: TGCGCCAGCAGCTTGGCGTTTCAAGAGACCCAGTACTTC.

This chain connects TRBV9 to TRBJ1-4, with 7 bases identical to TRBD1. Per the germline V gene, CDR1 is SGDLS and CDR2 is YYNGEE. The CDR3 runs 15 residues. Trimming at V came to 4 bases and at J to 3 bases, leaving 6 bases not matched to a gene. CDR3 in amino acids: CASSQAGQPNEKLFF. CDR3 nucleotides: TGTGCCAGCAGCCAGGCGGGACAGCCTAATGAAAAACTGTTTTTT. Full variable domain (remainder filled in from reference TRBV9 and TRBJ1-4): DSGVTQTPKHLITATGQRVTLRCSPRSGDLSVYWYQQSLDQGLQFLIQYYNGEERAKGNILERFSAQQFPDLHSELNLSSLELGDSALYFCASSQAGQPNEKLFFGSGTQLSVL.

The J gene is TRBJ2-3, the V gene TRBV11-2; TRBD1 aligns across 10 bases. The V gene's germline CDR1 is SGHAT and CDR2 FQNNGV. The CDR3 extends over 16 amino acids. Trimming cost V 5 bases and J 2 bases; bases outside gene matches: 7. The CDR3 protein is CASSTRDRGFTDTQYF. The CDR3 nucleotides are TGTGCCAGCAGCACCCGGGACAGGGGATTCACAGATACGCAGTATTTT.

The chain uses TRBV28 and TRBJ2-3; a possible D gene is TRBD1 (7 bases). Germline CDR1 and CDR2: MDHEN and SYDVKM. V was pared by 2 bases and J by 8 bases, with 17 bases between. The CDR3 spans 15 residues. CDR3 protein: CASSLLAGGQPTQYF. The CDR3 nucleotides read TGTGCCAGCAGTTTACTAGCAGGGGGGCAGCCTACGCAGTATTTT.

The CDR3 DNA follows: TGTGCCAGTAGTCGCACGCCGAATACTGCAACTAATGAAAAACTGTTTTTT. Its protein product is CASSRTPNTATNEKLFF. The rearrangement joins TRBV19 to TRBJ1-4, with D unresolved. The CDR3 totals 17 residues. The germline V and J ends were trimmed by 5 bases and 0 bases, with 16 bases remaining between them. Germline V gene sequence: CDR1 LNHDA, CDR2 SQIVND (reference sequence).